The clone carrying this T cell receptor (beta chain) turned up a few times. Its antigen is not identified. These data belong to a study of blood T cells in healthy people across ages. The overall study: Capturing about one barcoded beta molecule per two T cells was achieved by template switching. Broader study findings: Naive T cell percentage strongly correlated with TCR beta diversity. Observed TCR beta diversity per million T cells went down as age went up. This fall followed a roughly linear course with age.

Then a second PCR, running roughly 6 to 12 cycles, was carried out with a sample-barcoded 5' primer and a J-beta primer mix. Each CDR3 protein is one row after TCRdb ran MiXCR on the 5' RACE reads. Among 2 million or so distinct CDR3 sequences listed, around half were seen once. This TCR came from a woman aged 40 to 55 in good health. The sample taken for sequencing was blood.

The CDR3 loop reads CASSRGLANTDTQYF. CDR3 DNA: TGTGCCAGCAGCCGGGGACTAGCGAACACAGATACGCAGTATTTT. J is TRBJ2-3 and V is TRBV5-6; TRBD2 matches 10 bases. The CDR3 sequence is 15 residues long. Per the germline V gene, CDR1 is SGHDT and CDR2 is YYEEEE. V shed 4 bases, J shed 2 bases, and the junction held 4 bases outside the gene matches. Together with reference TRBV5-6 and TRBJ2-3, the CDR3 gives the full variable domain: DAGVTQSPTHLIKTRGQQVTLRCSPKSGHDTVSWYQQALGQGPQFIFQYYEEEERQRGNFPDRFSGHQFPNYSSELNVNALLLGDSALYLCASSRGLANTDTQYFGPGTRLTVL.